This T cell receptor beta chain emerged from a study of shared clonotypes between healthy human individuals. Assay: immunoSEQ multiplex PCR; the TCRdb copy retains only in-frame clones and omits some. The sample shows about a million clones, over 75% of them seen only once. The germline V and J ends were trimmed by 1 base and 4 bases, with 8 bases remaining between them. The CDR3 is 14 amino acids. Germline assignment: CDR1 SGHNT and CDR2 YYREEE (reference sequence). Turning to this clone: Other DNA sequences in this specimen translate into the identical CDR3.

This receptor was obtained from a man younger than 30 in good health. Sequencing input: memory CD4+ T cells sorted from blood. Subset in this sample: CD45RA-negative fraction. The chain is built from TRBV5-4 and TRBJ1-4; D perhaps matches TRBD1 (6 bases). Here the CDR3 reads CASSLRTDNEKLFF. In DNA, the CDR3 is TGTGCCAGCAGCTTGCGGACAGATAATGAAAAACTGTTTTTT. The full variable domain, in which reference TRBV5-4 and TRBJ1-4 provide the parts outside the CDR3, is ETGVTQSPTHLIKTRGQQVTLRCSSQSGHNTVSWYQQALGQGPQFIFQYYREEENGRGNFPPRFSGLQFPNYSSELNVNALELDDSALYLCASSLRTDNEKLFFGSGTQLSVL.